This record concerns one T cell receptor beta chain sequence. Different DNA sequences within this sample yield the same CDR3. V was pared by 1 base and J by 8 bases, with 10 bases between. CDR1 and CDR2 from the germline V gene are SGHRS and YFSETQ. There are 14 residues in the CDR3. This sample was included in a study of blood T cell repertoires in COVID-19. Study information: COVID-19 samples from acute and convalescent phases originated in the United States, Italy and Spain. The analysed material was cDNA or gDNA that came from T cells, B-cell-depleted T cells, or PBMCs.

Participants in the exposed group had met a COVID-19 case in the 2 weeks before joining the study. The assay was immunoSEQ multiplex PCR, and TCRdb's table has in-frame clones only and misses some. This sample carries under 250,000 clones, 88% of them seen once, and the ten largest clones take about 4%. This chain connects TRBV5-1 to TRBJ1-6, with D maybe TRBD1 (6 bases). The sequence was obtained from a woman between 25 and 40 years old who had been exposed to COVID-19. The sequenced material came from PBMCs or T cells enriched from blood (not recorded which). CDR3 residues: CASSLLSGDSPLHF. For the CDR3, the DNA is TGCGCCAGCAGCTTGTTGTCAGGGGATTCACCCCTCCACTTT. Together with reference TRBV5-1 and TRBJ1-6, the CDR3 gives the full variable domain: KAGVTQTPRYLIKTRGQQVTLSCSPISGHRSVSWYQQTPGQGLQFLFEYFSETQRNKGNFPGRFSGRQFSNSRSEMNVSTLELGDSALYLCASSLLSGDSPLHFGNGTRLTVT.